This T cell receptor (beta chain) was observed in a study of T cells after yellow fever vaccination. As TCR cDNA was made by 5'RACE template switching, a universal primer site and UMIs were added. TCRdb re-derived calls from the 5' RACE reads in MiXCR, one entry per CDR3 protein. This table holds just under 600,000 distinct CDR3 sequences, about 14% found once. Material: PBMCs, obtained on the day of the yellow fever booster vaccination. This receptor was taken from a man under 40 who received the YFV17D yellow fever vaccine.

The CDR3 loop is CASSLTGVPYNEQFF. In DNA form, the CDR3 reads TGCGCCAGCAGCTTAACGGGAGTTCCCTACAATGAGCAGTTCTTC. The V and J genes are TRBV5-1 and TRBJ2-1, with D perhaps TRBD2 (6 bases). The germline V gene encodes CDR1 SGHRS and CDR2 YFSETQ. V dropped 2 bases and J dropped 2 bases, with 11 bases sitting between them. The CDR3 is made up of 15 amino acids.